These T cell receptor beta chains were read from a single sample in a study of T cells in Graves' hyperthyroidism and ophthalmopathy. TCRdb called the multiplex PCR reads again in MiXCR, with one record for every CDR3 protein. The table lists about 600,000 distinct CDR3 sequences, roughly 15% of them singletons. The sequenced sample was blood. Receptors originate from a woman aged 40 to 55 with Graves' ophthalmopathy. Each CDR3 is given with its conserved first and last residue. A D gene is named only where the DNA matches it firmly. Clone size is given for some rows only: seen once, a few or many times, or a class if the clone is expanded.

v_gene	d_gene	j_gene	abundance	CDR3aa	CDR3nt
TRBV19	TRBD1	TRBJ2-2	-	CASSIENRGSGELFF	TGTGCCAGTAGTATAGAAAACAGGGGCTCTGGGGAGCTGTTTTTT
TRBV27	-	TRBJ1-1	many	CASRKERGYTEAFF	TGTGCCAGCAGAAAAGAAAGGGGGTACACTGAAGCTTTCTTT
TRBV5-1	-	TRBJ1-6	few	CASSPDLWRGYNSPLHF	TGCGCCAGCAGCCCGGATCTATGGAGGGGGTATAATTCACCCCTCCACTTT
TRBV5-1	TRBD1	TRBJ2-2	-	CASSLTGGVTSGELFF	TGCGCCAGCAGCTTGACAGGGGGCGTAACGTCCGGGGAGCTGTTTTTT
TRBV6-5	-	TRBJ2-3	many	CASSYRKPSTDTQYF	TGTGCCAGCAGTTACAGGAAACCGAGCACAGATACGCAGTATTTT
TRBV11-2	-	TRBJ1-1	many	CASSSTGRMNTEAFF	TGTGCCAGCAGCTCAACCGGCAGGATGAACACTGAAGCTTTCTTT
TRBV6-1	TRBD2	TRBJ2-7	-	CASSELAGGHEQYF	TGTGCCAGCAGTGAACTAGCGGGAGGCCACGAGCAGTACTTC
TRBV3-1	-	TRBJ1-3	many	CASSQDQSSTSGNTIYF	TGTGCCAGCAGCCAAGATCAGAGCAGCACTTCTGGAAACACCATATATTTT
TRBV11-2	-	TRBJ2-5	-	CASSLGANQETQHF	TGTGCCAGCAGCTTAGGGGCCAACCAAGAGACCCAGCACTTC
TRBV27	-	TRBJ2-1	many	CASSPRDPTYNEQFF	TGTGCCAGCAGTCCCCGGGACCCCACCTACAATGAGCAGTTCTTC
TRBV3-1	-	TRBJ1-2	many	CASSQGSGGGINGYTF	TGTGCCAGCAGCCAAGGTTCTGGGGGCGGTATTAATGGCTACACCTTC
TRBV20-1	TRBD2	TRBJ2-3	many	CSALAGADTQYF	TGCAGTGCCCTAGCGGGAGCAGATACGCAGTATTTT
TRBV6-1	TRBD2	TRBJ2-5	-	CASRSTSGGTQYF	TGTGCCAGCAGGTCCACTAGCGGAGGGACCCAGTACTTC
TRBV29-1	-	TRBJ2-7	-	CSVEANSYEQYF	TGCAGCGTCGAGGCTAACAGTTACGAGCAGTACTTC
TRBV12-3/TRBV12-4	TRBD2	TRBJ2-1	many	CASSLRTSGVLSGNNEQFF	TGTGCCAGCAGTCTCCGGACTAGCGGGGTTCTATCCGGGAACAATGAGCAGTTCTTC
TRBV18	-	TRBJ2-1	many	CASSPNPGAYNEQFF	TGTGCCAGCTCACCAAACCCCGGGGCCTACAATGAGCAGTTCTTC
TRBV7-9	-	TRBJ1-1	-	CANTEIRGTPEAFF	TGTGCCAACACAGAGATAAGGGGGACCCCTGAAGCTTTCTTT
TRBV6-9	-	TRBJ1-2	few	CASSSLDRPGYTF	TGTGCCAGCAGTTCCCTGGACAGACCTGGCTACACCTTC
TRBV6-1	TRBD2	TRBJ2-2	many	CASGTSAFAGELFF	TGTGCCAGTGGGACTAGTGCTTTTGCCGGGGAGCTGTTTTTT
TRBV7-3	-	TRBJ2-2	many	CASSLDQIRGGELFF	TGTGCCAGCAGCTTAGACCAAATCCGGGGCGGGGAGCTGTTTTTT
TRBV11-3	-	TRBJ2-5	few	CASSPGQNQETQYF	TGTGCCAGCAGTCCCGGACAGAACCAAGAGACCCAGTACTTC
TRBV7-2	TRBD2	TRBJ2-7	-	CASSLTGTSAAYEQYF	TGTGCCAGCAGCCTAACCGGGACTAGCGCGGCCTACGAGCAGTACTTC
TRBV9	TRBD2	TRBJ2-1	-	CASSITGGPYNEQFF	TGTGCCAGCAGCATCACGGGGGGGCCCTACAATGAGCAGTTCTTC
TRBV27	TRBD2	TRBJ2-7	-	CAGSNRDRTSGRSYEQYF	TGTGCCGGCAGCAACCGGGACAGGACTAGCGGGAGGTCCTACGAGCAGTACTTC
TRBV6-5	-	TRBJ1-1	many	CASSYPGGVAEAFF	TGTGCCAGCAGTTACCCGGGGGGGGTGGCTGAAGCTTTCTTT
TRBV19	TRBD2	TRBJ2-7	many	CASIPIGTSDPLVSYEQYF	TGTGCCAGTATCCCAATCGGGACTAGCGACCCGCTTGTCTCCTACGAGCAGTACTTC
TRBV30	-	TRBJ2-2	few	CACPLRDRGTGELFF	TGTGCCTGCCCCCTCCGAGACAGAGGCACCGGGGAGCTGTTTTTT
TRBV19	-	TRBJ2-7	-	CASNPLGKDGEKYF	TGTGCCAGTAACCCGTTGGGGAAAGACGGGGAGAAGTACTTC
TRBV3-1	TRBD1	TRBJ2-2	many	CASSRGQGRAGELFF	TGTGCCAGCAGTCGCGGACAGGGGCGAGCCGGGGAGCTGTTTTTT
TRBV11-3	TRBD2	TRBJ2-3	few	CASSQRTSSGTDTQYF	TGTGCCAGCAGCCAACGGACTAGTTCCGGCACAGATACGCAGTATTTT
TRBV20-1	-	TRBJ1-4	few	CSARDRYATNEKLFF	TGCAGTGCTAGGGACAGATATGCAACTAATGAAAAACTGTTTTTT
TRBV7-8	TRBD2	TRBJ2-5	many	CASSRREGLTQETQYF	TGTGCCAGCAGCCGACGGGAGGGACTAACCCAAGAGACCCAGTACTTC
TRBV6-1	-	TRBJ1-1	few	CASSYTEGTEAFF	TGTGCCAGCAGCTACACAGAGGGGACTGAAGCTTTCTTT
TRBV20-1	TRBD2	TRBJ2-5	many	CSAKTSGGQQETQYF	TGCAGTGCTAAGACTAGCGGGGGACAACAAGAGACCCAGTACTTC
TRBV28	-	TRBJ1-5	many	CASRGGRVYQPQHF	TGTGCCAGCCGGGGGGGCAGGGTATATCAGCCCCAGCATTTT
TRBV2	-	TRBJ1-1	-	CASIPGRVNTEAFF	TGTGCCAGCATTCCGGGACGAGTGAACACTGAAGCTTTCTTT
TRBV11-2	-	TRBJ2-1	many	CASSYSWERYNEQFF	TGTGCCAGCAGCTATAGCTGGGAGAGGTACAATGAGCAGTTCTTC
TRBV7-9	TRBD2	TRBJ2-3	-	CASSSRTSGADTQYF	TGTGCCAGCAGCTCCAGGACTAGCGGGGCAGATACGCAGTATTTT
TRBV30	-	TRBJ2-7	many	CAWSVIRGHEQYF	TGTGCCTGGAGTGTAATCAGGGGCCACGAGCAGTACTTC
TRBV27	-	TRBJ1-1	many	CASRGGMNTEAFF	TGTGCCAGCAGAGGGGGTATGAACACTGAAGCTTTCTTT
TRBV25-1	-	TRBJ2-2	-	CASNGPVGELFF	TGTGCCAGCAACGGTCCGGTCGGGGAGCTGTTTTTT
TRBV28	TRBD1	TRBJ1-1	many	CASSPTGAANTEAFF	TGTGCCAGCAGTCCCACAGGGGCTGCGAACACTGAAGCTTTCTTT
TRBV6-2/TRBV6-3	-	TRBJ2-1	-	CASSYLGKPGQEQFF	TGTGCCAGCAGTTACCTCGGGAAACCGGGCCAGGAGCAGTTCTTC
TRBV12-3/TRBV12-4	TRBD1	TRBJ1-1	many	CASSLGDRDTEAFF	TGTGCCAGCAGTTTGGGGGACAGGGACACTGAAGCTTTCTTT
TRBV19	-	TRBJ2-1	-	CASNSPSVAYNEQFF	TGTGCCAGTAACTCTCCTTCGGTAGCCTACAATGAGCAGTTCTTC
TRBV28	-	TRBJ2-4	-	CASSILAKNIQYF	TGTGCCAGCAGTATTCTAGCCAAAAACATTCAGTACTTC
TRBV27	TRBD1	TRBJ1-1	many	CASSLGDSNTEAFF	TGTGCCAGCAGTCTGGGGGACAGCAACACTGAAGCTTTCTTT
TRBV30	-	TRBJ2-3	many	CAWSTYRADTQYF	TGTGCCTGGAGTACATACAGGGCAGATACGCAGTATTTT
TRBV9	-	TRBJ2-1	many	CASSVGSSSSYNEQFF	TGTGCCAGCAGCGTAGGGAGTAGTTCGTCTTACAATGAGCAGTTCTTC
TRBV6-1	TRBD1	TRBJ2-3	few	CASRRTGSFSTDTQYF	TGTGCCAGCAGGCGGACAGGGTCGTTCAGCACAGATACGCAGTATTTT
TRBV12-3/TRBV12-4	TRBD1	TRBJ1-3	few	CASSFLQGDQGNTIYF	TGTGCCAGCAGTTTCCTACAGGGGGACCAGGGAAACACCATATATTTT
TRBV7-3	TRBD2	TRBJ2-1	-	CASSLGLAGDRGEQFF	TGTGCCAGCAGTCTTGGACTAGCGGGGGACCGGGGTGAGCAGTTCTTC